The 3 T cell receptor beta chains reported below all come from one sample, sequenced in a study of shared clonotypes between healthy human individuals (dated by TCRdb to 2018 to 2020). Library construction relied on the immunoSEQ multiplex PCR assay. Imported from immuneACCESS, the table was reduced by TCRdb to in-frame sequences with V and J called. These copies leave out some clones; in studies compared against another copy, an unresolved V gene accounts for under half, and the cause of the remainder is not known. In all, the sample holds 2 million or so clones, and around 96% of those were seen once. Together, the top ten hold roughly 1% of the sample. CD8 naive samples were CD45RO-negative cells positively selected for CCR7, giving a CD45RA+CCR7+ population that excluded TemRA cells. The sequenced material came from naive CD8+ T cells sorted from blood. The sample's cell subset or site label, decoded: CD45RA+CCR7+. The receptors originated from a man younger than 30 in good health.

This chain uses TRBV11-3 with TRBJ2-2; tentative D call: TRBD2 (6 bases). There are 11 residues in the CDR3. Germline-derived CDR1 and CDR2 are SGHNT and YENEEA. V lost 4 bases and J 10 bases, leaving 7 bases between the germline ends. CDR3 loop: CASSSGVELFF. The CDR3 DNA follows: TGTGCCAGCAGCTCGGGAGTGGAGCTGTTTTTT.

The V call is TRBV27, the J call TRBJ2-7, with D possibly TRBD1 on 6 matching bases. CDR3 length: 15 residues. With 6 bases removed from V and 0 bases from J, the gap between germline ends came to 15 bases. Germline V gene lookup returns CDR1 MNHEY and CDR2 SMNVEV (reference sequence). The CDR3 sequence: CASRSRGGTSYEQYF. In DNA form, the CDR3 reads TGTGCCAGCAGAAGCAGGGGTGGAACCTCCTACGAGCAGTACTTC.

This clone showed up just a few times. The same CDR3 arises from other DNA sequences in this sample as well. V and J are TRBV5-4 and TRBJ2-7; TRBD2 aligns across 7 bases. V was clipped by 0 bases and J by 3 bases; unmatched bases: 0. CDR1 and CDR2 (germline): SGHNT, YYREEE (reference sequence). CDR3 length: 13 residues. CDR3 DNA: TGTGCCAGCAGCTTGGGCGGGGGCTACGAGCAGTACTTC. Protein: CASSLGGGYEQYF.